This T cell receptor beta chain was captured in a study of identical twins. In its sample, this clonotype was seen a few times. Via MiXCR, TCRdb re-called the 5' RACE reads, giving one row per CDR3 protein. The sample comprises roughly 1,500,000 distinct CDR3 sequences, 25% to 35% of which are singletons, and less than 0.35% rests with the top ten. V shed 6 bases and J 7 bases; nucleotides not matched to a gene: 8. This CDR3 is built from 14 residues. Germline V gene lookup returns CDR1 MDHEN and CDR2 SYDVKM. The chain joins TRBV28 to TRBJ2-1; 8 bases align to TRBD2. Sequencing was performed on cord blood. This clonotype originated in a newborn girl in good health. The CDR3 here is CASSAGLDLNEQFF. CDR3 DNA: TGTGCCAGCAGCGCGGGACTAGACCTAAATGAGCAGTTCTTC.